This is a list of T cell receptor beta chains from one sample in a study of radiation and T cells in renal cell carcinoma. Only in-frame clones appear in the TCRdb table, and some are missing; sequencing was by immunoSEQ multiplex PCR. The sample lists approximately 10,000 clones, roughly 55% occurring once. Specimen: tumor tissue, collected from a patient whose treatment included radiotherapy and nephrectomy. These receptors came from a man in his sixties with renal cell carcinoma. CDR3s include the opening cysteine and the closing phenylalanine or tryptophan. Fields, in order: J gene, CDR3 length, V gene, CDR3 protein.

j_call: TRBJ1-3
cdr3_length: 15
v_call: TRBV7-9
cdr3_aa: CASSLHHPPGNTIYF

j_call: TRBJ2-7
cdr3_length: 15
v_call: TRBV10-3
cdr3_aa: CAISELRQSLYEQYF

j_call: TRBJ2-6
cdr3_length: 16
v_call: TRBV5-4
cdr3_aa: CASSQDPGDGANVLTF

j_call: TRBJ2-7
cdr3_length: 15
v_call: TRBV28
cdr3_aa: CASSEPGLGNYEQYF

j_call: TRBJ1-5
cdr3_length: 15
v_call: TRBV27
cdr3_aa: CASSLAGGIGQPQHF

j_call: TRBJ2-7
cdr3_length: 13
v_call: TRBV7-2
cdr3_aa: CASSLARESEQYF

j_call: TRBJ2-7
cdr3_length: 13
v_call: TRBV11-2
cdr3_aa: CASSLFQGYEQYF

j_call: TRBJ1-5
cdr3_length: 18
v_call: TRBV28
cdr3_aa: CASSFLPGQGGTNQPQHF

j_call: TRBJ1-2
cdr3_length: 15
v_call: TRBV5-4
cdr3_aa: CASSPPSGTHYGYTF

j_call: TRBJ2-7
cdr3_length: 11
v_call: TRBV4-2
cdr3_aa: CASTNSYEQYF

j_call: TRBJ1-2
cdr3_length: 14
v_call: TRBV7-3
cdr3_aa: CASSSTGGRYGYTF

j_call: TRBJ2-7
cdr3_length: 12
v_call: TRBV2
cdr3_aa: CASSQLTYEQYF

j_call: TRBJ1-1
cdr3_length: 15
v_call: TRBV7-9
cdr3_aa: CASSLVWGLNTEAFF

j_call: TRBJ1-2
cdr3_length: 14
v_call: TRBV5-6
cdr3_aa: CASIRGVRGYGYTF

j_call: TRBJ2-6
cdr3_length: 15
v_call: TRBV11-3
cdr3_aa: CASSASGTGANVLTF

j_call: TRBJ1-5
cdr3_length: 15
v_call: TRBV4-1
cdr3_aa: CASSQDIRFHGPQHF

j_call: TRBJ2-7
cdr3_length: 14
v_call: TRBV27
cdr3_aa: CASSPPGQGGRQYF

j_call: TRBJ2-1
cdr3_length: 14
v_call: TRBV28
cdr3_aa: CASSLWTGYNEQFF

j_call: TRBJ1-6
cdr3_length: 15
v_call: TRBV27
cdr3_aa: CASSVTVEYNSPLHF

j_call: TRBJ1-1
cdr3_length: 13
v_call: TRBV7-2
cdr3_aa: CASAGTGGTEAFF

j_call: TRBJ1-4
cdr3_length: 12
v_call: TRBV10-3
cdr3_aa: CAIGQGREKLFF

j_call: TRBJ2-7
cdr3_length: 14
v_call: TRBV7-1
cdr3_aa: CASSLTSTPGVQYF

j_call: TRBJ2-7
cdr3_length: 11
v_call: TRBV12-1
cdr3_aa: CASSLRGEQYF

j_call: TRBJ2-5
cdr3_length: 16
v_call: TRBV1
cdr3_aa: CTSSHPGTGSKETQYF

j_call: TRBJ1-3
cdr3_length: 15
v_call: TRBV27
cdr3_aa: CASSFTGTTGNTIYF

j_call: TRBJ1-5
cdr3_length: 19
v_call: TRBV7-8
cdr3_aa: CASSLGRGGGDGGNQPQHF

j_call: .
cdr3_length: 15
v_call: TRBV30
cdr3_aa: CAWSVLSGYSYEQYF

j_call: TRBJ2-7
cdr3_length: 11
v_call: TRBV5-6
cdr3_aa: CASSLGYEQYF

j_call: TRBJ2-7
cdr3_length: 12
v_call: TRBV29-1
cdr3_aa: CSVEMGSAEQYF

j_call: TRBJ2-7
cdr3_length: 16
v_call: TRBV6-6
cdr3_aa: CASSYFRGLRHYEQYF

j_call: TRBJ2-7
cdr3_length: 13
v_call: TRBV27
cdr3_aa: CASRNNKITEQYF

j_call: TRBJ2-2
cdr3_length: 15
v_call: TRBV25-1
cdr3_aa: CASSESAGTAGELFF

j_call: TRBJ2-7
cdr3_length: 12
v_call: TRBV29-1
cdr3_aa: CSAVDETYEQYF

j_call: TRBJ1-4
cdr3_length: 15
v_call: TRBV9
cdr3_aa: CASSPWEQGTEKLFF

j_call: TRBJ1-1
cdr3_length: 12
v_call: TRBV2
cdr3_aa: CARTGTGSEAFF

j_call: TRBJ1-1
cdr3_length: 14
v_call: TRBV10-2
cdr3_aa: CASSGATGNTEAFF

j_call: TRBJ2-7
cdr3_length: 14
v_call: TRBV6-5
cdr3_aa: CASSTPGLVYEQYF

j_call: .
cdr3_length: 11
v_call: TRBV19
cdr3_aa: CASRDMYEQYF

j_call: TRBJ1-3
cdr3_length: 15
v_call: TRBV4-2
cdr3_aa: CASSQRQGAGNTIYF

j_call: TRBJ1-1
cdr3_length: 14
v_call: TRBV6-9
cdr3_aa: CASSSWGLNTEAFF

j_call: TRBJ2-5
cdr3_length: 15
v_call: TRBV5-6
cdr3_aa: CASRRGLAGLETQYF

j_call: TRBJ1-5
cdr3_length: 14
v_call: TRBV7-3
cdr3_aa: CASSPRSGNQPQHF

j_call: TRBJ2-7
cdr3_length: 16
v_call: TRBV7-2
cdr3_aa: CASRPTSGSSSYEQYF

j_call: TRBJ2-7
cdr3_length: 12
v_call: TRBV28
cdr3_aa: CASSQTPNPQYF

j_call: TRBJ2-7
cdr3_length: 16
v_call: TRBV5-1
cdr3_aa: CASSLAPRELGYEQYF

j_call: TRBJ2-2
cdr3_length: 15
v_call: TRBV18
cdr3_aa: CASSPPRGNTGELFF

j_call: TRBJ1-4
cdr3_length: 17
v_call: TRBV18
cdr3_aa: CASSPQGRASTNEKLFF

j_call: TRBJ2-6
cdr3_length: 14
v_call: TRBV5-1
cdr3_aa: CASSGGTGANVLTF

j_call: TRBJ1-5
cdr3_length: 13
v_call: TRBV4-1
cdr3_aa: CASSQRQNQPQHF

j_call: TRBJ1-2
cdr3_length: 12
v_call: TRBV19
cdr3_aa: CASSIAARGYTF

j_call: TRBJ1-4
cdr3_length: 13
v_call: TRBV29-1
cdr3_aa: CSVTGGIGEKLFF

j_call: TRBJ2-7
cdr3_length: 14
v_call: TRBV10-3
cdr3_aa: CAISEVGGSYEQYF

j_call: TRBJ1-1
cdr3_length: 14
v_call: TRBV27
cdr3_aa: CASSLRGGSTEAFF

j_call: TRBJ1-4
cdr3_length: 15
v_call: TRBV11-1
cdr3_aa: CASSQEGTKHEKLFF